The 3 T cell receptor beta chains listed next were all sequenced from one sample in a study of T cell repertoires in cytomegalovirus infection. For these TCRs, the target antigens are not known. TCRdb re-called the reads with MiXCR, one entry per CDR3 protein. The data contain 380,000 or so distinct CDR3 sequences, about a third of them singletons. Here the sequenced sample was cultured PBMCs, taken from culture after CMV antigen stimulation. These receptors all stem from a human donor in good health (CMV status not recorded). Some clones in this sample may be carry-over from other donors' samples.

Ten or more counts support this clonotype. The V call is TRBV20-1, the J call TRBJ1-2; 7 bases are shared with TRBD1. CDR3 length equals 13 residues. In germline, CDR1 is DFQATT, CDR2 SNEGSKA (reference sequence). The junction had 4 bases not matched to a gene; V was cut back by 2 bases and J by 4 bases. This CDR3 is CSARPTGTYGYTF. The CDR3 coding sequence is TGCAGTGCTAGACCGACAGGGACCTATGGCTACACCTTC.

This clonotype was picked up many times. The genes are TRBV4-3 and TRBJ1-2; no definite D call. Trimming took off 3 bases at V and 3 bases at J, with 8 bases between the two ends. The CDR3 covers 13 residues. The V gene's germline CDR1 is LGHNA and CDR2 YSLEER. The CDR3: CASSQWTDYGYTF. DNA for the CDR3: TGCGCCAGCAGCCAGTGGACGGACTATGGCTACACCTTC.

This clonotype has a handful of counts. This chain uses TRBV2 with TRBJ2-7; TRBD1 agrees at 7 bases. The trim removed 6 bases at V and 0 bases at J, leaving 2 bases unmatched. Looked up from germline, CDR1 is SNHLY and CDR2 is FYNNEI. The length of the CDR3 is 13 residues. As DNA, the CDR3 is TGTGCCAGCAGCTGGGACAGCTCCTACGAGCAGTACGTC. Translating it yields CASSWDSSYEQYV.